This paragraph covers one TCR beta chain sequence. This clone was seen a handful of times. No antigen is known for it. The record has no base qualities; no much larger clone is one base away. This sample stems from a study of cytomegalovirus exposure and HLA in healthy donors (dated by TCRdb to 2016 to 2017). Notes on the research overall: According to an earlier analysis of several hundred of the donors, roughly 180 million T cells yielded approximately 120 million unique TCR beta sequences and more than 250 Gb of sequence data. Every repertoire in the discovery cohort had been generated on one and the same sequencing platform. An earlier analysis of approximately 500 of the donors applied high-throughput TCR beta sequencing to assess whether each TCR beta V gene segment acted as functional or pseudogenic. A later analysis re-examined previously published TCR beta repertoires from about 670 donors and added high-resolution HLA genotyping to investigate patterns of TCR occurrence. In a later genetic analysis, genome-wide SNP genotypes for about three fifths of the roughly 670 donors were used, and that subset was treated as a discovery cohort. HLA typing covered class I and class II loci at four-digit resolution. High-throughput TCR immunosequencing, statistical association of individual TCRs with disease status, and machine learning were combined to predict cytomegalovirus infection status. Donor age, sex, ethnicity and CMV serostatus were collected together with the repertoire data. In addition to the first cohort of roughly 700 subjects, a separate validation cohort of 120 different subjects was used. Rather than using new phenotypic data, the later analysis identified candidate immune exposures from TCR beta sequences and from how often those sequences occurred across donors. An early release that covered approximately 600 HLA-typed donors contained about 300 gigabases of sequencing data and roughly 84 million unique TCR sequences. The number of typed donors differed by locus: 629-630 for A, B, C, DRB1 and DQB1; 500 to 550 for DQA1; 606 for DPA1; and around 490 for DPB1. The study profiled the T cell repertoires of hundreds of subjects by immunosequencing and related them to cytomegalovirus serostatus. A handful of DR-DQ haplotypes were handled as single units for association and clustering because linkage in the cohort was strong. Of the 350 to 400 genotyped donors, approximately 83% fell in the genetic ancestry cluster associated with self-reported Caucasian donors. Among 398 genotyped donors of the cohort, an average of approximately 240,000 unique TCR beta nucleotide sequences were sequenced per donor, 15% to 20% of them non-productive. The study aimed to test whether signatures of past pathogen exposure could be identified by cataloging public T cell receptors.

The method behind the library was the immunoSEQ multiplex PCR assay. For the multiplex PCR, a mixture combining 60 forward primers for TCR Vbeta segments and 13 reverse primers for TCR Jbeta segments was used. The CDR3 region of rearranged TCR beta genes was amplified from genomic DNA by a multiplex PCR assay. The amplified TCR beta libraries were sequenced on the Illumina HiSeq System as 87-base-pair reads. Turning to the authors' computational methods: In a later analysis, roughly 80 million unique TCR beta chains were counted across the roughly 670 repertoires, and roughly 9.9 million of these chains were shared by at least two donors. Raw reads were error-corrected and collapsed into unique sequences by a nearest-neighbor algorithm in which closely related sequences were merged to remove PCR and sequencing errors. To assign V, D and J gene segments, CDR3 sequences were aligned to IMGT reference sequences. For a sequence to be retained, a match of at least six nucleotides was required to both a V gene segment and a J gene segment. A rearrangement counted as productive if the CDR3 had no stop codons and remained in frame with V and J, and every other rearrangement counted as non-productive. Following IMGT convention, CDR3 was defined as the stretch from the second conserved V-encoded cysteine to the conserved J-encoded phenylalanine. The earlier analysis of some 600 of the donors excluded sequences that lacked an unambiguous match to a single V gene segment. In an earlier analysis of approximately 550 of the donors, V segments were called functional above 56.7% productive rearrangements and were called segregating when the between-donor standard deviation exceeded 5%. A statistical classification framework was developed to diagnose cytomegalovirus status using the catalog of TCR beta chain sequences. V and J gene assignment, in a later analysis, came from comparing TCR nucleotide sequences with IMGT/GENE-DB human TR gene sequences. In a later analysis, CDR3 sequences and most-parsimonious VDJ recombination scenarios were assigned using the TCRdist pipeline. A later analysis defined each TCR beta chain by its CDR3 amino acid sequence plus V-gene family, and excluded reads lacking a unique V-gene family. A later analysis removed 592 highly shared, low-generation-probability nucleotide sequences to deal with suspected cross-contamination and a sequencing artifact. For each public chain, a later analysis derived a clonal expansion index from normalized ranks of inferred template counts within each repertoire. A later analysis computed generation probabilities with a VDJ recombination model fitted to out-of-frame rearrangements, and checked the results against IGoR. In a later analysis, hypergeometric tests were used to score TCR-TCR, TCR-HLA and TCR-CMV co-occurrence, with a repertoire-size bias correction applied to TCR pairs. False discovery rates were estimated in a later analysis by permuting HLA or CMV assignments 20 times. In a later analysis, co-occurring TCRs were grouped using DBSCAN, and TCRdist sequence similarity was added for clustering within HLA-allele-positive subsets. Repertoires with fewer than 30,000 or more than 120,000 public chains were left out of co-occurrence clustering, as were a few repertoires with anomalous nucleotide sharing. In its TCRdb copy, this immuneACCESS table keeps in-frame sequences only and misses some clones. Where compared with another copy, unresolved V genes explain less than half of these, and the others have no known cause. V and J calls and clone size come straight from that table; D and trimming were deduced from the DNA. Counted in this sample were approximately 290,000 clones; about 80% of them appeared once. Around 0.33% of the sample rests with the top ten.

Paper-wide results and their limitations: Cytomegalovirus status was reported to be diagnosed by the classifier with high specificity and sensitivity in both the original and validation cohorts. In vitro tests confirmed that a few of the cytomegalovirus-associated TCR beta chains recognize cytomegalovirus antigens. The only immune exposure information available for the cohort was CMV serostatus. A later analysis found that HLA-associated TCR beta chains were more clonally expanded and had lower generation probabilities than equally common non-associated chains. Linkage disequilibrium might explain the correlated functional status among segregating V segments, but an unknown experimental factor could not be excluded. The earlier analysis of approximately 540 of the donors excluded some 16 rarely observed V segments, including chromosome 9 orphons, because counts were too low. Because HLA typing was unavailable for some donors at each locus, only the typed subset was used in association tests. A later analysis reported that several top co-occurrence clusters appeared linked to parvovirus B19, influenza, CMV and Epstein-Barr virus. The study listed 150 to 200 TCR beta chains as associated with cytomegalovirus. In a later genetic analysis, a missense DCLRE1C variant was associated with V-gene and J-gene trimming of TCR beta chains, and the association was replicated in an independent cohort. Only TCR beta chains were sequenced in this cohort, and the absence of alpha or paired-chain data limited detectable features. According to the authors, the approach could potentially be generalized to other disease states and immunological phenotypes. The 87-base-pair reads could not distinguish some IMGT-functional V segments, including TRBV6-2 and TRBV6-3, so those segments were excluded. Presence/absence analyses assumed roughly uniform sequencing depth across donors, an assumption that may not hold. In a later genetic analysis, fewer N-insertions in productive TCRs were reported among donors in an Asian-associated ancestry cluster than the roughly 640-donor mean. A cluster of highly shared sequence variants was judged likely to represent a technical artifact of the sequencing pipeline. A further reported finding was that TCR beta sequences accurately predicted the HLA-A and HLA-B alleles for most subjects in the first cohort. A later analysis found that TCR association rates varied across HLA loci, with DRB1 alleles showing the most associated TCRs and HLA-C alleles the fewest. When HLA alleles, especially DR and DQ, strongly co-occurred, attributing TCR associations to individual alleles was difficult. Broadly in line with IMGT annotations, most TCR beta V segments showed up in productive rearrangements about 87% or about 30% of the time in an earlier analysis of around 550 of the donors. Most TCR sequences were observed very rarely across donors, whereas some public TCRs were present in many individuals. Most CMV-associated TCR beta chains appeared to be HLA-restricted in a later analysis, and the HLA associations seemed to be driven largely by CMV exposure. A later analysis associated roughly 17,000 TCR beta sequences with specific HLA alleles at a false discovery rate of 0.05.

The cohort comprised under 700 healthy bone marrow donors. Cohort members were all nominally healthy when sampled, although unrecorded immune exposures were likely present. The donor was CMV seronegative and belonged to the group of around 350 seronegative cohort members. Each donor provided a peripheral blood sample, and peripheral blood mononuclear cells were used for TCR beta sequencing. The Qiagen DNeasy Blood Extraction Kit was used to extract genomic DNA from the blood cell samples. The CDR3 covers 15 residues, taking in both the cysteine and the phenylalanine. Only the CDR3 DNA is retained, 45 bases long and in frame from the first base. Trimming leaves V shorter by 0 bases and J shorter by 4 bases, with the junction holding 3 bases beyond the gene matches. CDR1 and CDR2, looked up from the germline V gene, are MGHRA and YSYEKL.

The V gene is TRBV4-1 and the J gene is TRBJ2-3; 8 bases in between match TRBD2. This TCR came from a girl aged 2-10 years in good health and CMV-seronegative. Sequencing was performed on PBMCs. The sequence in DNA is TGCGCCAGCAGCCAAGACGGGGGGGCCTCAGATACGCAGTATTTT. Translated, it gives CASSQDGGASDTQYF.